The next 15 T cell receptor beta chains were all read from a single sample in a study of metastatic and nonmetastatic thyroid tumors. With MiXCR, TCRdb called clones anew from the PCR reads. The sample consists of tens of thousands of clones, under 25% of them appearing once. Nobody among the patients had been given any treatment before thyroid surgery. The sequenced sample consisted of blood. The source is a female donor with papillary thyroid cancer or a benign thyroid nodule (not recorded which). Some clones in this sample may be carry-over from other donors' samples.

This clone appeared many times. This sequence joins TRBV6-1 and TRBJ1-1; the D gene is possibly TRBD1 (6 bases). This CDR3 is built from 11 residues. Germline V CDR1 and CDR2: MNHNS, SASEGT. The V end lost 4 bases, the J end lost 11 bases, and 11 bases lay between the germline ends. The CDR3 spells CASSAGAQAFF. CDR3 in DNA: TGTGCCAGCAGTGCAGGGGCGCAGGCTTTCTTT.

The chain has TRBV27 and TRBJ2-7, with 9 nucleotides matching TRBD2. Germline CDR1 reads MNHEY; CDR2 reads SMNVEV (reference sequence). The V gene end was trimmed by 3 bases and the J gene end by 4 bases; junction bases not matched to a gene: 4. This CDR3 spans 14 amino acids. Here the CDR3 reads CASSLESGRYEQYF. CDR3 DNA sequence: TGTGCCAGCAGTTTGGAAAGCGGGAGGTACGAGCAGTACTTC.

This clone has ten or more counts. This chain connects TRBV29-1 to TRBJ2-7; D is ambiguous. Trimming stripped 4 bases from V and 3 bases from J, with 19 bases between. CDR3 length: 15 residues. Germline CDR1 reads SQVTM; CDR2 reads ANQGSEA. CDR3 region: CSVAKQRTRIYEQYF. DNA for the CDR3: TGCAGCGTTGCCAAACAGAGGACGAGAATCTACGAGCAGTACTTC.

This clone showed up just once. This likely comes from a read error, as the CDR3 has no conserved phenylalanine or tryptophan at its end. The V and J genes are TRBV20-1 and TRBJ1-1, with 9 bases that match TRBD1. V dropped 5 bases and J dropped 1; count of bases not matched to a gene: 8. The CDR3 has 15 amino acids. Germline lookup yields CDR1 DFQATT and CDR2 SNEGSKA (reference sequence). The CDR3 coding sequence is TGCAGTGCTCCAACAGGGGGCCGGGGGAACACTGAAGCTTTCTCT. This translates into CSAPTGGRGNTEAFS.

This clone was seen ten or more times. The chain links TRBV20-1 to TRBJ2-4; no definite D call. The germline V gene encodes CDR1 DFQATT and CDR2 SNEGSKA (reference sequence). The V gene lost 6 bases and the J gene lost 0 bases, with 18 bases spanning the gap. The CDR3 loop spans 16 amino acids. The CDR3 DNA sequence: TGCAGTGCCCCAAAGTGGCGCAGAATAGCCAAAAACATTCAGTACTTC. It specifies CSAPKWRRIAKNIQYF.

At least ten counts were recorded for this clone. The chain links TRBV5-1 to TRBJ1-1, with TRBD1 as a possible D gene (5 bases). Trimming took off 6 bases at V and 0 bases at J, with 21 bases between the two ends. Germline V gene data show CDR1 as SGHRS and CDR2 as YFSETQ. The CDR3 has 17 amino acids. As DNA, the CDR3 is TGCGCCAGCACTTTCGGCGCAGGGCCCCCATTGAACACTGAAGCTTTCTTT. Translation gives CASTFGAGPPLNTEAFF.

This chain links TRBV6-5 with TRBJ2-7, with D maybe TRBD1 (6 bases). Trimming took 5 bases from V and 4 from J, leaving 18 bases between them. The CDR3 spans 15 residues. Germline V gene sequence: CDR1 MNHEY, CDR2 SVGAGI. Written as DNA, the CDR3 is TGTGCCAGCAGTATACAAGGACAGTTTGCGTACGAGCAGTACTTC. Protein: CASSIQGQFAYEQYF.

This clone was seen ten or more times. The chain has TRBV12-3 or TRBV12-4 and TRBJ2-5; D call uncertain. Trimming pared 0 bases from V and 5 bases from J, leaving 7 bases between. The CDR3 runs 13 residues. In DNA form, the CDR3 reads TGTGCCAGCAGTTTAGCAGTGGGGGAGACCCAGTACTTC. Its translation: CASSLAVGETQYF.

The chain recombines TRBV30 with TRBJ1-4; D is possibly TRBD1 (5 bases). The CDR3 totals 13 residues. The V gene's germline CDR1 is GTSNPN and CDR2 SVGIG (reference sequence). V was cut by 4 bases and J by 8 bases, with 14 bases left in between. CDR3 nucleotide sequence: TGTGCCTGGACCCGGGGGATCGGGGAAAAACTGTTTTTT. Translated: CAWTRGIGEKLFF. The full variable domain, rest sourced from reference TRBV30 and TRBJ1-4, is SQTIHQWPATLVQPVGSPLSLECTVEGTSNPNLYWYRQAAGRGLQLLFYSVGIGQISSEVPQNLSASRPQDRQFILSSKKLLLSDSGFYLCAWTRGIGEKLFFGSGTQLSVL.

This clone was found a few times. This chain links TRBV7-8 with TRBJ1-2, with a tentative D call TRBD1 (5 bases). In germline, CDR1 is SGHVS, CDR2 FQNEAQ. The length of the CDR3 is 15 residues. The V and J ends lost 3 bases and 0 bases respectively, with 11 bases between them. The CDR3 loop is CASSLTVSANYGYTF. DNA of the CDR3: TGTGCCAGCAGCTTGACAGTTTCGGCTAACTATGGCTACACCTTC.

This clone was observed a handful of times. The junction does not match germline at one end; this may be a read error. The chain combines TRBV24-1 with TRBJ2-3; D unresolved. CDR1 is KGHDR, CDR2 SFDVKD, per germline. The CDR3 has 13 residues. The CDR3 loop is CATSEVRADMQYF. In DNA, the CDR3 is TGTGCCACCAGTGAGGTTAGGGCAGATATGCAGTATTTT.

This clone was seen repeatedly, ten times or more. CDR3 region: CASSVGSPGQGNTEAFF. In nucleotides, the CDR3 is TGTGCCAGCAGCGTAGGTTCCCCGGGACAGGGCAACACTGAAGCTTTCTTT. The chain couples TRBV9 to TRBJ1-1, with TRBD1 matching 9 bases. Per the germline V gene, CDR1 is SGDLS and CDR2 is YYNGEE. The CDR3 runs to 17 residues. With V trimmed by 0 bases and J by 2 bases, 8 bases remained unmatched. Complete variable domain (other parts from reference TRBV9 and TRBJ1-1): DSGVTQTPKHLITATGQRVTLRCSPRSGDLSVYWYQQSLDQGLQFLIQYYNGEERAKGNILERFSAQQFPDLHSELNLSSLELGDSALYFCASSVGSPGQGNTEAFFGQGTRLTVV.

The chain's CDR3 is CSARGSPIVGSYEQYF. The CDR3 DNA follows: TGCAGTGCTAGAGGGTCTCCCATTGTGGGTTCCTACGAGCAGTACTTC. The chain combines TRBV20-1 with TRBJ2-7, with D unresolved. V lost 1 base and J lost 1, with 17 bases in between. Per germline, CDR1 DFQATT and CDR2 SNEGSKA (reference sequence). This CDR3 comprises 16 residues.

This clone was seen repeatedly, ten times or more. The chain employs TRBV16 and TRBJ1-1, with no clear D. Per germline, CDR1 KGHSY and CDR2 FQNENV. V was trimmed by 0 bases and J by 6 bases, leaving 11 bases between them. The CDR3 is 14 amino acids. CDR3 region: CASSQSWEVAEAFF. CDR3 bases: TGTGCCAGCAGCCAATCGTGGGAAGTGGCTGAAGCTTTCTTT.

This clone was observed at least ten times. The V gene is TRBV18, the J gene TRBJ1-1; the D is unclear. CDR1 is KGHSH and CDR2 is LQKENI in the germline V gene. The CDR3 runs to 13 residues. V lost 2 bases and J lost 5, with 9 bases in between. The CDR3 protein is CASSPFPGTEAFF. CDR3 sequence (DNA): TGTGCCAGCTCACCATTCCCCGGGACTGAAGCTTTCTTT.